The entry that follows covers one T cell receptor beta chain sequence. What it binds is not known. Other DNA sequences from this sample encode an identical CDR3 as well. This specimen belongs to a study of beta chain features in type 1 diabetes. Study-wide results and limits: Patients with Type 1 diabetes showed moderately but significantly shorter TCRB CDR3s in all four CD4+ subsets.

The whole isolated RNA underwent reverse transcription, so sequencing captured expressed TCRB transcripts. TCRdb keeps only in-frame clones here, not all; method: immunoSEQ multiplex PCR. Altogether a few hundred thousand clones are present, 11% being singletons, with the ten largest covering over 0.015%. In germline, CDR1 is SGDLS, CDR2 YYNGEE. The CDR3 sequence is 14 residues long. Trimming removed 2 bases from V and 1 base from J, with 7 bases in between. This clonotype was sampled from a man aged 25 to 40 with type 1 diabetes. The chain uses TRBV9 and TRBJ2-1, with D unclear. The sequencing sample was made of naive CD4+ T cells from blood. The DNA for the CDR3 is TGTGCCAGCAGCGTCTCCGGTTCCTACAATGAGCAGTTCTTC. It codes for CASSVSGSYNEQFF.